The present TCR beta chain was sequenced within a study of cytomegalovirus exposure and HLA in healthy donors. The study's findings and limits: Presence/absence analyses supposed approximately even sequencing depth among donors. An analysis that was carried out later associated 16,951 TCR beta sequences with HLA alleles at 0.05 false discovery rate. In vitro, three CMV-associated chains proved specific for CMV antigens. Reports indicate that TCR beta sequences accurately predicted the HLA-A and HLA-B alleles of most subjects.

PCR used 60 Vbeta primers and 13 Jbeta primers. Sequencing was performed with immunoSEQ multiplex PCR; in TCRdb, only in-frame clones are kept and a portion is missing. Of 100,000 or so clones in the sample, 75% were seen once. Regarding this clone: What it recognizes is unknown.

Trimming removed 0 bases from V and 5 bases from J, with 13 bases in between. The CDR3 sequence is 15 residues long. Germline V gives CDR1 GTSNPN, CDR2 SVGIG (reference sequence). The chain combines TRBV30 with TRBJ1-4; D may be TRBD1 (5 bases). The specimen was PBMCs. This clonotype originated in a man aged 50 to 60 in good health and CMV-seronegative. CDR3 nucleotides: TGTGCCTGGAGTGTAGGGGCAGGCCCCAATGAAAAACTGTTTTTT. Its protein is CAWSVGAGPNEKLFF.